This T cell receptor (beta chain) was documented in a study of T cell responses to AZD1222 COVID-19 vaccine. Study-wide findings and caveats: Seropositive AZD1222 recipients at baseline numbered only six or seven. Vaccine-associated CD4 TCRs spanned spike, dominant at 160-218 and 743-854. Donor demographics were predominantly white British with a female majority; clonal diversity may be underestimated.

Doses given second, at about 4 or about 12 weeks, were pooled. This clone was picked up one time. No antigen is known for it. V shed 5 bases, J shed 6 bases, and the junction held 9 bases outside the gene matches. The V gene's germline CDR1 is MNHEY and CDR2 SVGEGT. The CDR3 is 15 amino acids. Produced via immunoSEQ multiplex PCR; TCRdb's table is partial and in-frame only. The sample yields around 110,000 clones, just over 90% seen once. Material: peripheral blood, obtained 28 days after the second AZD1222 dose. This chain connects TRBV6-2 or TRBV6-3 to TRBJ1-1, with TRBD1 matching 10 bases. The receptor was isolated from an adult who received the AZD1222 COVID-19 vaccine. The CDR3 sequence: CASSPFGQGVAEAFF. Here the CDR3 DNA reads TGTGCCAGCAGTCCCTTCGGACAGGGGGTAGCTGAAGCTTTCTTT.